The 23 T cell receptor beta chains listed next were all sequenced from one sample in a study of blood T cell repertoires in COVID-19. Here immunoSEQ multiplex PCR was the method, and the copy in TCRdb shows in-frame clones only, minus some. Of more than 200,000 clones listed, roughly 80% were seen once; the top ten hold 7.9%. Material: peripheral blood. All receptors come from a woman older than 75 with acute or convalescent COVID-19.

This chain uses TRBV2 with TRBJ2-7; 9 bases match TRBD1. The CDR3 loop spans 18 amino acids. Germline CDR1 and CDR2: SNHLY and FYNNEI. V trimming: 1 base; J trimming: 0 bases; junction bases outside the gene matches: 10. CDR3 protein: CASSEGGIQGASSYEQYF. CDR3 DNA sequence: TGTGCCAGCAGTGAAGGAGGGATACAGGGGGCTAGCTCCTACGAGCAGTACTTC. Based on the CDR3 plus reference TRBV2 and TRBJ2-7, the full variable domain is EPEVTQTPSHQVTQMGQEVILRCVPISNHLYFYWYRQILGQKVEFLVSFYNNEISEKSEIFDDQFSVERPDGSNFTLKIRSTKLEDSAMYFCASSEGGIQGASSYEQYFGPGTRLTVT.

The chain couples TRBV2 to TRBJ2-5, with 7 bases matching TRBD1. The CDR3 is 14 residues long. Looked up from germline, CDR1 is SNHLY and CDR2 is FYNNEI. Trimming removed 4 bases from V and 4 bases from J; junction bases left unmatched: 6. The CDR3 region is CASSAQGNSETQYF. The DNA for the CDR3 is TGTGCCAGCAGTGCACAGGGGAATTCAGAGACCCAGTACTTC.

The gene calls are TRBV27 and TRBJ2-7; 9 nucleotides align to TRBD2. V was clipped by 2 bases and J by 5 bases; unmatched bases: 16. The CDR3 totals 18 residues. Germline V CDR1 and CDR2: MNHEY, SMNVEV (reference sequence). DNA for the CDR3: TGTGCCAGCAGTTTAAATGTCCCTAGGGCGGGAGGGATCAACGAGCAGTACTTC. Protein: CASSLNVPRAGGINEQYF.

The V gene is TRBV7-2, the J gene TRBJ2-5; D is perhaps TRBD1 (6 bases). The germline V and J ends were trimmed by 3 bases and 5 bases, with 16 bases remaining between them. The CDR3 covers 15 residues. Per germline, CDR1 SGHTA and CDR2 FQGNSA. The CDR3 DNA reads TGTGCCAGCAGCTTTTCAGGACAGACCAGTGAGACCCAGTACTTC. Amino acid sequence: CASSFSGQTSETQYF.

V and J are TRBV10-3 and TRBJ1-1; 9 nucleotides match TRBD1. The ends lost 7 bases at V and 8 bases at J; junction bases unmatched: 8. This CDR3 contains 13 residues. CDR1 and CDR2 from the germline V gene are ENHRY and SYGVKD. CDR3 protein: CAIIGQGLLEAFF. CDR3 DNA: TGTGCCATCATTGGACAGGGGCTACTCGAAGCTTTCTTT.

V is TRBV7-2 and J is TRBJ2-4, with TRBD2 identical over 7 bases. V shed 0 bases, J shed 6 bases, and the junction held 8 bases outside the gene matches. CDR3 length: 16 amino acids. CDR1 is SGHTA and CDR2 is FQGNSA in the germline V gene. The DNA of the CDR3 is TGTGCCAGCAGCTTAGCGGCTAGCGGAGCTATAAACATTCAGTACTTC. This encodes CASSLAASGAINIQYF.

The chain couples TRBV7-2 to TRBJ1-1; possible D gene TRBD1, 5 bases. CDR1 SGHTA and CDR2 FQGNSA come from the germline V gene. With 1 base removed from V and 3 bases from J, the gap between germline ends came to 12 bases. The CDR3 is 15 residues long. The chain's CDR3 is CASSLGGGIDTEAFF. Here the CDR3 DNA reads TGTGCCAGCAGCTTAGGGGGGGGGATCGACACTGAAGCTTTCTTT.

CDR3 nucleotide sequence: TGTGCCAGTACTCTGCAAGCGGGAGAATCCTACGAGCAGTACTTC. It yields the protein CASTLQAGESYEQYF. The chain carries TRBV19 and TRBJ2-7; TRBD2 matches 8 bases. This CDR3 is built from 15 residues. The trim removed 7 bases at V and 1 base at J, leaving 9 bases unmatched. The germline V gene has CDR1 LNHDA and CDR2 SQIVND (reference sequence).

This clone was seen more than once but under ten times. The chain employs TRBV5-4 and TRBJ1-4; the match to TRBD1 covers 8 bases. There are 16 residues in the CDR3. Germline V lookup: CDR1 SGHNT, CDR2 YYREEE (reference sequence). With 4 bases clipped from V and 7 bases from J, the junction kept 12 bases outside the gene matches. CDR3 in amino acids: CASSDGRVRGPEKLFF. CDR3 bases: TGTGCCAGCAGCGATGGGCGGGTCAGGGGGCCTGAAAAACTGTTTTTT. Complete variable domain (other parts from reference TRBV5-4 and TRBJ1-4): ETGVTQSPTHLIKTRGQQVTLRCSSQSGHNTVSWYQQALGQGPQFIFQYYREEENGRGNFPPRFSGLQFPNYSSELNVNALELDDSALYLCASSDGRVRGPEKLFFGSGTQLSVL.

This clone was observed a handful of times. The rearrangement uses TRBV30 and TRBJ2-5, with a weak D call TRBD2 (6 bases). Germline V gene data show CDR1 as GTSNPN and CDR2 as SVGIG (reference sequence). This CDR3 has 13 residues. V was clipped by 7 bases and J by 5 bases, with 17 bases between them. The CDR3 is CASSRQAGETQYF. In DNA, the CDR3 is TGTGCCTCCTCCCGGCAGGCGGGGGAGACCCAGTACTTC.

This clone was picked up one time. V is TRBV30 and J is TRBJ1-1; TRBD1 aligns across 11 bases. Germline values: CDR1 GTSNPN, CDR2 SVGIG (reference sequence). Trimming took 4 bases from V and 3 from J; bases not matched to a gene: 1. This CDR3 is 13 amino acids long. The CDR3 nucleotides are TGTGCCTGGAAGGGACAGGGGGACACTGAAGCTTTCTTT. It translates to CAWKGQGDTEAFF.

The gene calls are TRBV12-3 or TRBV12-4 and TRBJ2-1, with D possibly TRBD1 on 6 matching bases. The CDR3 is made up of 13 amino acids. Trimming removed 3 bases from V and 9 bases from J, with 12 bases in between. As DNA, the CDR3 is TGTGCCAGCAGTTTGAACAGCAGGGGTGAGCAGTTCTTC. Translating it yields CASSLNSRGEQFF.

The rearrangement joins TRBV19 to TRBJ1-3; D remains unclear. CDR3 length: 15 amino acids. Germline V gene data show CDR1 as LNHDA and CDR2 as SQIVND (reference sequence). V lost 7 bases and J lost 0, with 13 bases in between. CDR3 coding DNA: TGTGCCAGTATTAGGACTGGATCCTCTGGAAACACCATATATTTT. Its translation: CASIRTGSSGNTIYF.

The V and J genes are TRBV24-1 and TRBJ2-1; the D is unclear. V was shortened by 1 base and J by 7 bases, with 4 bases between the two germline ends. Germline V gene lookup returns CDR1 KGHDR and CDR2 SFDVKD. The CDR3 is 12 residues long. The DNA of the CDR3 is TGTGCCACCAGTGATTTTCTAAATGAGCAGTTCTTC. Residues: CATSDFLNEQFF.

As concerns this clone: This sample also contains other DNA sequences that code for the same CDR3. V usage is TRBV11-3 and J usage is TRBJ2-7; D unresolved. The CDR3 runs to 13 residues. Germline CDR1 SGHNT, CDR2 YENEEA. The V gene lost 1 base and the J gene lost 3 bases, with 7 bases spanning the gap. The CDR3 loop is CASSLGQNYEQYF. CDR3 DNA sequence: TGTGCCAGCAGCTTAGGACAAAACTACGAGCAGTACTTC.

V gene TRBV9 combines with J gene TRBJ2-3; TRBD2 matches at 11 bases. Germline V gene data show CDR1 as SGDLS and CDR2 as YYNGEE. The CDR3 is made up of 16 amino acids. V was clipped by 0 bases and J by 5 bases; unmatched bases: 5. The CDR3 reads CASSVGLAGGVDTQYF. The CDR3 DNA reads as TGTGCCAGCAGCGTAGGGCTAGCGGGGGGTGTAGATACGCAGTATTTT.

The V and J genes are TRBV9 and TRBJ1-1, with D possibly being TRBD1 (5 bases). The CDR3 extends over 13 amino acids. Germline CDR1 is SGDLS and CDR2 is YYNGEE. Trimming took off 4 bases at V and 3 bases at J, with 10 bases between the two ends. Written as DNA, the CDR3 is TGTGCCAGCAGCAGAGACAGCGACACTGAAGCTTTCTTT. It specifies CASSRDSDTEAFF.

The chain uses TRBV19 and TRBJ2-7; D is perhaps TRBD1 (5 bases). CDR3 length equals 17 residues. Germline values: CDR1 LNHDA, CDR2 SQIVND (reference sequence). The V and J ends lost 6 bases and 1 base respectively, with 22 bases between them. CDR3 sequence reads: CASSLSTGPTASYEQYF. The CDR3 bases are TGTGCCAGTAGCCTATCAACGGGCCCGACAGCTTCCTACGAGCAGTACTTC.

This clone occurred once. This rearrangement joins TRBV3-1 (or the pseudogene TRBV3-2) to TRBJ2-1; 8 bases agree with TRBD2. With V trimmed by 2 bases and J by 2 bases, 5 bases remained unmatched. Germline V gene data show CDR1 as LGHDT and CDR2 as YNNKEL (reference sequence). This CDR3 spans 16 amino acids. This CDR3 is CASSQRSGGPYNEQFF. The DNA of the CDR3 is TGTGCCAGCAGCCAACGGTCGGGAGGGCCCTACAATGAGCAGTTCTTC.

The rearrangement uses TRBV11-1 and TRBJ2-7; D is ambiguous. Germline CDR1 is SGHAT and CDR2 is FQDESV (reference sequence). The V and J ends lost 5 bases and 4 bases respectively, with 12 bases between them. The CDR3 length is 13 residues. Here the CDR3 reads CASSEEASYEQYF. The DNA of the CDR3 is TGTGCCAGCAGCGAAGAGGCTTCGTACGAGCAGTACTTC.

CDR3 DNA sequence: TGTGCCAGTAGATCGATCCCAGGGAACACTGAAGCTTTCTTT. It translates to CASRSIPGNTEAFF. This chain uses TRBV19 with TRBJ1-1; no clear D. CDR3 size: 14 residues. CDR1 LNHDA and CDR2 SQIVND come from the germline V gene (reference sequence). Trimming cost V 6 bases and J 1 base, with 12 bases left between them.

The V gene is TRBV3-1 (or the pseudogene TRBV3-2), the J gene TRBJ1-3, with D hard to call. V dropped 2 bases and J dropped 1 base, with 6 bases sitting between them. Germline CDR1 reads LGHDT; CDR2 reads YNNKEL (reference sequence). This CDR3 has 14 residues. The CDR3 region has the DNA TGTGCCAGCAGCCAACAGGTATCTGGAAACACCATATATTTT. Its protein is CASSQQVSGNTIYF.

With respect to this clone: Germline is not matched at one junction end, which may reflect a read error. The chain couples TRBV6-1 to TRBJ1-6; D ambiguous. The CDR3 contains 14 residues. The germline V gene encodes CDR1 MNHNS and CDR2 SASEGT. CDR3 loop: CASSEAGLKTDRFF. The CDR3 nucleotides are TGTGCCAGCAGTGAAGCGGGTTTGAAAACAGATCGATTTTTT.